The 14 T cell receptor beta chains given below trace back to one sample, sequenced in a study of blood T cell repertoires in COVID-19. Sequenced by immunoSEQ multiplex PCR; TCRdb stores in-frame clones only, minus some. This table has about 370,000 clones, over 85% appearing once. The sample taken for sequencing was PBMCs or T cells enriched from blood (not recorded which). The source is a woman aged 30 to 39 who had recovered from COVID-19.

This chain connects TRBV7-2 to TRBJ2-1; 8 positions match TRBD2. The V gene end was trimmed by 6 bases and the J gene end by 4 bases; junction bases not matched to a gene: 8. CDR3 length: 15 amino acids. The germline CDR1 and CDR2 sequences are SGHTA and FQGNSA. DNA of the CDR3: TGTGCCAGCAGTCGGGAGCGGGGGCCTTACAATGAGCAGTTCTTC. It is translated as CASSRERGPYNEQFF.

This chain links TRBV28 with TRBJ2-7, with 9 nucleotides matching TRBD2. The CDR3 contains 14 residues. V gave up 7 bases and J gave up 6 bases; unmatched junction bases: 10. Germline V gene lookup returns CDR1 MDHEN and CDR2 SYDVKM. The CDR3 spells CASIQAGGFTEQYF. In nucleotides, the CDR3 is TGTGCCAGCATACAAGCGGGAGGTTTTACCGAGCAGTACTTC.

CDR3 amino acids: CASRFIVGPGRYEQYF. The CDR3 DNA reads as TGTGCCAGCAGATTTATAGTGGGGCCAGGGCGCTACGAGCAGTACTTC. The J gene is TRBJ2-7, the V gene TRBV27; tentative D call: TRBD1 (5 bases). Per germline, CDR1 MNHEY and CDR2 SMNVEV (reference sequence). This CDR3 is 16 amino acids long. V lost 6 bases and J 3 bases, leaving 21 bases between the germline ends.

V usage is TRBV14 and J usage is TRBJ1-3; 8 positions agree with TRBD1. The junction had 2 bases not matched to a gene; V was cut back by 6 bases and J by 1 base. The CDR3 has 14 amino acids. Germline V gene data show CDR1 as SGHDN and CDR2 as FVKESK. CDR3 sequence: CASRRQGSGNTIYF. DNA for the CDR3: TGTGCCAGCAGGAGACAGGGGTCTGGAAACACCATATATTTT.

This chain uses TRBV2 with TRBJ1-5, with D possibly matching TRBD1 (5 bases). Trimming left V 4 bases short and J 9 bases short, with 19 bases between. The CDR3 is made up of 15 amino acids. Germline loops: CDR1 SNHLY, CDR2 FYNNEI. The CDR3 sequence is CASSVDRSGRPPQHF. CDR3 nucleotides: TGTGCCAGCAGTGTTGATAGGTCAGGGCGACCGCCCCAGCATTTT.

J is TRBJ2-5 and V is TRBV2, with 12 bases matching TRBD2. Germline V gene sequence: CDR1 SNHLY, CDR2 FYNNEI. J was trimmed by 1 base and V by 6 bases; bases with no gene match: 15. The CDR3 length is 19 residues. CDR3 protein: CASSQKPSGRAMVQETQYF. As DNA, the CDR3 is TGTGCCAGCAGCCAAAAACCTAGCGGGAGGGCCATGGTCCAAGAGACCCAGTACTTC.

This sequence joins TRBV19 and TRBJ2-7; 9 bases align to TRBD1. Unmatched junction bases numbered 3, after V lost 7 bases and J lost 2 bases. Germline V gives CDR1 LNHDA, CDR2 SQIVND (reference sequence). The CDR3 covers 13 residues. As DNA, the CDR3 is TGTGCCAGTAAGGGACAGGGACCCTACGAGCAGTACTTC. This sequence encodes CASKGQGPYEQYF.

DNA of the CDR3: TGTGCCAGCAGCTCCTGGACAGGGGCTGTTAACTATGGCTACACCTTC. Protein sequence: CASSSWTGAVNYGYTF. The V call is TRBV9, the J call TRBJ1-2; 9 positions agree with TRBD1. Germline CDR1 reads SGDLS; CDR2 reads YYNGEE. Trimming at V came to 4 bases and at J to 1 base, leaving 8 bases not matched to a gene. CDR3 length: 16 residues.

Notes on this clone: The junction departs from germline at one end; a sequencing error may be responsible. This chain's CDR3 is CASNLGLANEQYF. The CDR3 nucleotides read TGCGCCAGCAACTTGGGACTAGCGAACGAGCAGTACTTC. The V gene is TRBV5-1, the J gene TRBJ2-7; TRBD2 aligns across 10 bases. The CDR3 is 13 residues long. Germline CDR1 reads SGHRS; CDR2 reads YFSETQ.

V usage is TRBV27 and J usage is TRBJ1-1, with 11 bases identical to TRBD1. This CDR3 region has 21 residues. Germline values: CDR1 MNHEY, CDR2 SMNVEV (reference sequence). The J segment lost 3 bases and the V segment lost 3 bases, leaving 21 bases of the junction unmatched. The CDR3 reads CASSFLGFKGDRGAEDTEAFF. The DNA for the CDR3 is TGTGCCAGCAGTTTTTTGGGTTTTAAGGGGGACAGGGGGGCGGAGGACACTGAAGCTTTCTTT.

The sample holds one count of this clone. This sequence joins TRBV6-5 and TRBJ2-1; 7 positions agree with TRBD2. V was clipped by 8 bases and J by 3 bases; unmatched bases: 7. The CDR3 is 14 residues long. CDR1 is MNHEY and CDR2 is SVGAGI in the germline V gene. CDR3 amino acids: CASRASGVYNEQFF. CDR3 DNA sequence: TGTGCCAGCCGAGCCAGCGGGGTCTACAATGAGCAGTTCTTC.

V and J are TRBV5-4 and TRBJ2-7, with D maybe TRBD2 (6 bases). The V gene's germline CDR1 is SGHNT and CDR2 YYREEE (reference sequence). The CDR3 extends over 16 amino acids. Trimming removed 6 bases at V and 0 bases at J, with 19 bases between. The CDR3: CASTQQRLGLSYEQYF. CDR3 coding DNA: TGTGCCAGCACCCAGCAGAGACTAGGGCTCTCCTACGAGCAGTACTTC.

J is TRBJ1-6 and V is TRBV19; no clear D gene. The germline V gene encodes CDR1 LNHDA and CDR2 SQIVND (reference sequence). The CDR3 runs 14 residues. V gave up 7 bases and J gave up 5 bases, with 12 bases separating them. The CDR3 loop is CASTAGPNNSPLHF. The CDR3 coding sequence is TGTGCCAGTACCGCGGGCCCCAATAATTCACCCCTCCACTTT.

This chain connects TRBV10-3 to TRBJ1-3, with D perhaps matching TRBD1 (6 bases). The CDR3 contains 16 residues. Per the germline V gene, CDR1 is ENHRY and CDR2 is SYGVKD. V lost 7 bases to trimming and J lost 0 bases, with 16 bases between them. CDR3 bases: TGTGCCATCATGTGTTCGGGACATCTCTCTGGAAACACCATATATTTT. It yields the protein CAIMCSGHLSGNTIYF.